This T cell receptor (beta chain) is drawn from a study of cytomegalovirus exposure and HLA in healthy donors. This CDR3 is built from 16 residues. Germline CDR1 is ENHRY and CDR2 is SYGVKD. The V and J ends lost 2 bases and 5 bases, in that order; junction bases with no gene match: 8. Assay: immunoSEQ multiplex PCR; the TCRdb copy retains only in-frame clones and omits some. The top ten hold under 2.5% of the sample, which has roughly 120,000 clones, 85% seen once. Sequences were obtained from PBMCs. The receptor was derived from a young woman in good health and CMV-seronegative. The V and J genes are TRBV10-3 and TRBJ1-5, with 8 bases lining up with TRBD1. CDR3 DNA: TGTGCCATCAGTGAGCAGCGAGGACAGGGAGATCAGCCCCAGCATTTT. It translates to CAISEQRGQGDQPQHF.